This entry concerns a single T cell receptor beta chain. The antigen is unknown. Trimming cost V 8 bases and J 2 bases; bases outside gene matches: 7. The V gene's germline CDR1 is MDHEN and CDR2 SYDVKM. The CDR3 is 16 residues long. The data belong to a study of T cells after yellow fever vaccination. Findings and limits, study-wide: Contamination by abundant bulk-population clonotypes could be present in FACS-sorted repertoires. Detected again after the booster were most primary-vaccination clones, at 95% to 97% CD4 and approximately 85% CD8. A minor fraction of clonotypes spanned both CD4 and CD8 compartments.

Each CDR3 protein gets one entry after TCRdb re-called the 5' RACE reads with MiXCR. This sample has just under 600,000 distinct CDR3 sequences; about 13% occur once, and the top ten carry about 14%. The material was PBMCs, obtained on the day of the yellow fever booster vaccination. The chain joins TRBV28 to TRBJ2-6; 9 bases line up with TRBD1. The origin of this receptor is a man aged 25-40 years who received the YFV17D yellow fever vaccine. In DNA form, the CDR3 reads TGTGCCAGCGTCCGGGACAGGGTCACTGGGGCCAACGTCCTGACTTTC. This translates into CASVRDRVTGANVLTF.